A single sample gave rise to the 4 T cell receptor beta chains below, sequenced in a study of human T cells and chemical hapten exposure. Time point defined: patch test 3, about 24 weeks after DPC sensitization. Sample treatment: therapeutic diphenylcyclopropenone sensitization with weekly scalp DPC. One entry per CDR3 protein, called by TCRdb with MiXCR from the RACE reads. The data show about 190,000 distinct CDR3 sequences, around 25% seen once. The material was whole blood, obtained in connection with sensitization to the hapten diphenylcyclopropenone (DPC). The receptor source for this set is a woman in her forties with alopecia areata. Some clones in this sample may be carry-over from other donors' samples.

The chain combines TRBV6-5 with TRBJ1-6; TRBD1 matches at 9 bases. The V and J ends lost 1 base and 9 bases, in that order; junction bases with no gene match: 4. The length of the CDR3 is 15 residues. CDR1 and CDR2 from the germline V gene are MNHEY and SVGAGI. CDR3 DNA: TGTGCCAGCAGTTACTGGACAGGGGTGACTTCACCCCTCCACTTT. Amino acids: CASSYWTGVTSPLHF.

The rearrangement joins TRBV24-1 to TRBJ2-3; D call uncertain. CDR3 length: 14 residues. Per germline, CDR1 KGHDR and CDR2 SFDVKD. V was clipped by 0 bases and J by 2 bases, with 5 bases between them. The CDR3 DNA reads TGTGCCACCAGTGATTTGGACCTCACAGATACGCAGTATTTT. Translation: CATSDLDLTDTQYF.

The rearrangement uses TRBV9 and TRBJ2-1; 7 nucleotides agree with TRBD1. J lost 1 base, V lost 0 bases, and 1 base had no gene match. The CDR3 covers 15 residues. Germline V gives CDR1 SGDLS, CDR2 YYNGEE. The CDR3 DNA reads as TGTGCCAGCAGCGTAGAGGGGGCATCCTACAATGAGCAGTTCTTC. Its protein product is CASSVEGASYNEQFF.

The chain links TRBV6-1 to TRBJ1-2; 9 bases map to TRBD1. Germline CDR1 is MNHNS and CDR2 is SASEGT. J gave up 3 bases and V 5 bases, and 10 bases lay outside the gene matches. This CDR3 is built from 16 residues. In nucleotides, the CDR3 is TGTGCCAGCAGTTCCGGGACAGGGACCTCTTACTATGGCTACACCTTC. Residues: CASSSGTGTSYYGYTF.